Listed below are T cell receptor beta chains from one sample, sequenced in a study of T cell changes during pregnancy in multiple sclerosis. Profiling relied on immunoSEQ multiplex PCR, and the TCRdb table lists in-frame clones only, not all of them. The sample contains 45,000 to 55,000 clones, 80% to 90% of which appear only once. The starting material was peripheral blood, obtained in the first trimester of pregnancy. The receptors were gathered from a female donor with multiple sclerosis, enrolled in a pregnancy study. Both conserved end residues are part of each CDR3. The D gene is left open where the match is weak. Rows may omit the clone size; those that give it use once, few, many or a size class.

d_gene: TRBD1
j_gene: TRBJ2-3
abundance: .
v_gene: TRBV9
CDR3nt: TGTGCCAGCAGCCCTCGACAGGGGTCGCCTCACACAGATACGCAGTATTTT
CDR3aa: CASSPRQGSPHTDTQYF

d_gene: .
j_gene: TRBJ2-7
abundance: once
v_gene: TRBV7-2
CDR3nt: TGTGCCAGCAGCTTAGGATCACCCACTCCCTACGAGCAGTACTTC
CDR3aa: CASSLGSPTPYEQYF

d_gene: .
j_gene: TRBJ1-5
abundance: .
v_gene: TRBV30
CDR3nt: TGTGCCTGGAACAGTGATAGCAATCAGCCCCAGCATTTT
CDR3aa: CAWNSDSNQPQHF

d_gene: TRBD1
j_gene: TRBJ2-7
abundance: .
v_gene: TRBV5-5
CDR3nt: TGTGCCAGCAGCTTTCCAACAGGGGGGTCCTACGAGCAGTACTTC
CDR3aa: CASSFPTGGSYEQYF

d_gene: TRBD1
j_gene: TRBJ1-3
abundance: few
v_gene: TRBV9
CDR3nt: TGTGCCAGCAGCCAGGGGGCATCTGGAAACACCATATATTTT
CDR3aa: CASSQGASGNTIYF

d_gene: .
j_gene: TRBJ1-2
abundance: .
v_gene: TRBV28
CDR3nt: TGTGCCACGCAACGGACAGACTATGGCTACACCTTC
CDR3aa: CATQRTDYGYTF

d_gene: .
j_gene: TRBJ1-1
abundance: .
v_gene: TRBV5-1
CDR3nt: TGCGCCAGCAGCTACGATGGGGCCGGCAGCCCAAACACTGAAGCTTTCTTT
CDR3aa: CASSYDGAGSPNTEAFF

d_gene: .
j_gene: TRBJ2-3
abundance: .
v_gene: TRBV5-1
CDR3nt: TGCGCCAGCAGCTTGGGAGGGTTTAGGGATACGCAGTATTTT
CDR3aa: CASSLGGFRDTQYF

d_gene: TRBD1
j_gene: TRBJ2-7
abundance: .
v_gene: TRBV5-1
CDR3nt: TGCGCCAGCAGCTTAAACAGGGGGCACTCCTACGAGCAGTACTTC
CDR3aa: CASSLNRGHSYEQYF

d_gene: TRBD1
j_gene: TRBJ2-2
abundance: .
v_gene: TRBV7-2
CDR3nt: TGTGCCAGCAGCTTATGGGACAGGGGGCACATGACCGGGGAGCTGTTTTTT
CDR3aa: CASSLWDRGHMTGELFF

d_gene: .
j_gene: TRBJ1-2
abundance: .
v_gene: TRBV2
CDR3nt: TGTGCCAGCTTACCTGGGAGTGACTATGGCTACACCTTC
CDR3aa: CASLPGSDYGYTF

d_gene: .
j_gene: TRBJ2-7
abundance: .
v_gene: TRBV18
CDR3nt: TGTGCCAGCTCACCATCTCTCTCAGTGTCCGCCTACGAGCAGTACTTC
CDR3aa: CASSPSLSVSAYEQYF

d_gene: .
j_gene: TRBJ2-7
abundance: .
v_gene: TRBV7-2
CDR3nt: TGTGCCAGCAGCTCACAGACGCATTCCTACGAGCAGTACTTC
CDR3aa: CASSSQTHSYEQYF

d_gene: .
j_gene: TRBJ1-2
abundance: .
v_gene: TRBV7-2
CDR3nt: TGTGCCAGCAGCTCAAACAGGGATAACTATGGCTACACCTTC
CDR3aa: CASSSNRDNYGYTF

d_gene: .
j_gene: TRBJ1-1
abundance: .
v_gene: TRBV11-3
CDR3nt: TGTGCCACCACCGGAGGGGAGCTCATGAACACTGAAGCTTTCTTT
CDR3aa: CATTGGELMNTEAFF

d_gene: TRBD1
j_gene: TRBJ2-2
abundance: .
v_gene: TRBV6-1
CDR3nt: TGTGCCAGCACCCGACAGGGGGTATGGTCCGGGGAGCTGTTTTTT
CDR3aa: CASTRQGVWSGELFF

d_gene: TRBD1
j_gene: TRBJ2-2
abundance: .
v_gene: TRBV6-4
CDR3nt: TGTGCCAGCAGTGGGACAGGGGACACCGGGGAGCTGTTTTTT
CDR3aa: CASSGTGDTGELFF

d_gene: .
j_gene: TRBJ2-7
abundance: .
v_gene: TRBV27
CDR3nt: TGTGCCAGCAGTGCCGCAGGGAACTACGAGCAGTACTTC
CDR3aa: CASSAAGNYEQYF

d_gene: TRBD1
j_gene: TRBJ1-6
abundance: .
v_gene: TRBV7-2
CDR3nt: TGTGCCAGCAGCTCCCTACGGACAGGACATGATTCACCCCTCCACTTT
CDR3aa: CASSSLRTGHDSPLHF

d_gene: .
j_gene: TRBJ1-4
abundance: .
v_gene: TRBV4-3
CDR3nt: TGCGCCAGCAGCCAAGATTTTCGGGGGGAAAAACTGTTTTTT
CDR3aa: CASSQDFRGEKLFF

d_gene: TRBD1
j_gene: TRBJ2-1
abundance: .
v_gene: TRBV19
CDR3nt: TGTGCCAGTAGTACATTCATAGGACAGGGAAGCAATGAGCAGTTCTTC
CDR3aa: CASSTFIGQGSNEQFF

d_gene: .
j_gene: TRBJ2-2
abundance: .
v_gene: TRBV19
CDR3nt: TGTGCCAGTAGTATAGTGAGGGACACCGGGGAGCTGTTTTTT
CDR3aa: CASSIVRDTGELFF

d_gene: .
j_gene: TRBJ1-5
abundance: once
v_gene: TRBV7-2
CDR3nt: TGTGCCAGCAGCCTTCGCGGGCCCGATCAGCCCCAGCATTTT
CDR3aa: CASSLRGPDQPQHF

d_gene: .
j_gene: TRBJ2-2
abundance: .
v_gene: TRBV2
CDR3nt: TGTGCCAGCAGTTTCAGGGAGTGGGGGGACACCGGGGAGCTGTTTTTT
CDR3aa: CASSFREWGDTGELFF

d_gene: TRBD1
j_gene: TRBJ1-6
abundance: .
v_gene: TRBV7-2
CDR3nt: TGTGCCAGCAGCTTAGGGGGGACAGGGGTCAATTCACCCCTCCACTTT
CDR3aa: CASSLGGTGVNSPLHF

d_gene: .
j_gene: TRBJ2-1
abundance: once
v_gene: TRBV10-3
CDR3nt: TGTGCCATCAGCGCTGACCAGGGGAATGAGCAGTTCTTC
CDR3aa: CAISADQGNEQFF

d_gene: .
j_gene: TRBJ2-6
abundance: .
v_gene: TRBV4-1
CDR3nt: TGCGCCAGCAGCTATTCGAGGGTATCTGGGGCCAACGTCCTGACTTTC
CDR3aa: CASSYSRVSGANVLTF

d_gene: .
j_gene: TRBJ2-3
abundance: .
v_gene: TRBV5-1
CDR3nt: TGCGCCAGCAGCTTGGGTGTCTCTCCTAGCACAGATACGCAGTATTTT
CDR3aa: CASSLGVSPSTDTQYF

d_gene: TRBD1
j_gene: TRBJ1-2
abundance: .
v_gene: TRBV7-9
CDR3nt: TGTGCCAGCAGCCCGTTGGCCAGGGGGGATGGCTACACCTTC
CDR3aa: CASSPLARGDGYTF

d_gene: .
j_gene: TRBJ1-1
abundance: .
v_gene: TRBV7-2
CDR3nt: TGTGCCAGCAGCCCTAGCCGGTTAATAGAAGCTTTCTTT
CDR3aa: CASSPSRLIEAFF

d_gene: .
j_gene: TRBJ1-2
abundance: .
v_gene: TRBV19
CDR3nt: TGTGCCAGTAGTCTCCGGAGGGCCCAGGATGGCTACACCTTC
CDR3aa: CASSLRRAQDGYTF

d_gene: TRBD2
j_gene: TRBJ2-2
abundance: .
v_gene: TRBV2
CDR3nt: TGTGCCAGCATCCAACCCGGAGGACTAGCGGGGGGGCCGACCGGGGAGCTGTTTTTT
CDR3aa: CASIQPGGLAGGPTGELFF

d_gene: .
j_gene: TRBJ1-3
abundance: .
v_gene: TRBV6-6
CDR3nt: TGTGCCAGCACCCAACGGGGTAGCTCTGGAAATACCATATATTTT
CDR3aa: CASTQRGSSGNTIYF